This T cell receptor beta chain was recovered during a study of shared clonotypes between healthy human individuals. Healthy HIV-negative adults with no recent acute infections or vaccinations were recruited as donors. Sequencing was at deep level. PBMC DNA, left unsorted, was sequenced on ten immunoSEQ deep assay plates. Method: immunoSEQ multiplex PCR; TCRdb's copy keeps in-frame clones and lacks some. The sample lists 450,000 to 500,000 clones, around 73% occurring once. The V gene lost 3 bases and the J gene lost 3 bases, with 9 bases spanning the gap. The CDR3 spans 13 residues. The V gene's germline CDR1 is MNHEY and CDR2 SMNVEV (reference sequence).

This receptor was identified in a woman aged 40 to 49 in good health. Some clones in this sample may be carry-over from other donors' samples. The sequenced sample consisted of PBMCs. The chain is built from TRBV27 and TRBJ2-7, with D perhaps TRBD2 (6 bases). The CDR3 DNA is TGTGCCAGCAGTTTGGGGGGAGGCTACGAGCAGTACTTC. This sequence encodes CASSLGGGYEQYF.